These 10 T cell receptor beta chains share one sample of origin, sequenced in a study of T cell repertoires in cytomegalovirus infection. These receptors have no identified antigens. TCRdb reprocessed the reads via MiXCR and lists one record per CDR3 protein. The data show 900,000 to 950,000 distinct CDR3 sequences, roughly 30% seen once. The source material was cultured CD8+ T cells from PBMCs, sampled from culture after CMV antigen stimulation. Receptors were obtained from a human donor in good health (CMV status not recorded). Some clones in this sample may be carry-over from other donors' samples.

This clonotype was seen more than once but under ten times. The chain has TRBV10-3 and TRBJ1-1, with a tentative D call TRBD1 (5 bases). CDR1 is ENHRY, CDR2 SYGVKD, per germline. V was cut by 4 bases and J by 3 bases, with 12 bases left in between. The CDR3 totals 14 residues. CDR3 bases: TGTGCCATCAGTGGTACAGGTCCGCACACTGAAGCTTTCTTT. As protein: CAISGTGPHTEAFF.

The chain couples TRBV9 to TRBJ2-1; either TRBD1 or TRBD2 may supply D (6 bases each). The CDR3 consists of 13 residues. Germline loops: CDR1 SGDLS, CDR2 YYNGEE. With 8 bases removed from V and 9 bases from J, the gap between germline ends came to 18 bases. DNA of the CDR3: TGTGCCAGTGCTCCCGGGGGCAGCTCTGAGCAGTTCTTC. Translated, it gives CASAPGGSSEQFF.

This clonotype was counted only a few times. This rearrangement joins TRBV27 to TRBJ1-5, with D possibly TRBD1 on 5 matching bases. The CDR3 loop spans 18 amino acids. The ends were cut back, 3 bases at V and 0 bases at J, with 18 bases in the middle. The V gene's germline CDR1 is MNHEY and CDR2 SMNVEV (reference sequence). The DNA for the CDR3 is TGTGCCAGCAGTTTCTCCCAACCGGGGCAGCATAGCAATCAGCCCCAGCATTTT. Residues: CASSFSQPGQHSNQPQHF.

The rearrangement links TRBV27 to TRBJ1-6; TRBD1 matches 9 bases. V was clipped by 6 bases and J by 5 bases; unmatched bases: 5. This CDR3 spans 15 amino acids. The germline V gene has CDR1 MNHEY and CDR2 SMNVEV (reference sequence). The CDR3 spells CASRDRGLNNSPLHF. CDR3 sequence (DNA): TGTGCCAGCAGGGACAGGGGCCTAAATAATTCACCCCTCCACTTT.

This chain joins TRBV27 and TRBJ2-7, with 15 bases lining up with TRBD2. J lost 7 bases, V lost 7 bases, and 11 bases had no gene match. There are 16 residues in the CDR3. Germline-derived CDR1 and CDR2 are MNHEY and SMNVEV (reference sequence). The CDR3 protein is CASNPRGLAGGGEQYF. CDR3 DNA: TGTGCCAGCAACCCTCGCGGACTAGCGGGGGGGGGTGAGCAGTACTTC.

This chain joins TRBV19 and TRBJ2-1; the match to TRBD1 covers 9 bases. The junction had 8 bases not matched to a gene; V was cut back by 7 bases and J by 4 bases. CDR3 length equals 15 residues. Germline V gene data show CDR1 as LNHDA and CDR2 as SQIVND (reference sequence). The CDR3 DNA reads TGTGCCAGTACCTGGACAGGGGCTCTATACAATGAGCAGTTCTTC. Its protein is CASTWTGALYNEQFF.

This chain links TRBV6-5 with TRBJ2-1, with TRBD2 as a possible D gene (6 bases). The CDR3 covers 14 residues. Trimming pared 0 bases from V and 5 bases from J, leaving 8 bases between. Germline values: CDR1 MNHEY, CDR2 SVGAGI. The CDR3 spells CASSYSGRNNEQFF. The CDR3 nucleotides are TGTGCCAGCAGTTACTCGGGGAGGAACAATGAGCAGTTCTTC.

The chain is built from TRBV10-3 and TRBJ1-2; TRBD1 aligns across 8 bases. Trimming at V came to 1 base and at J to 1 base, leaving 8 bases not matched to a gene. In germline, CDR1 is ENHRY, CDR2 SYGVKD. The CDR3 loop spans 17 amino acids. CDR3 region: CAISELAGGHDNYGYTF. The CDR3, as DNA: TGTGCCATCAGTGAGTTGGCAGGGGGCCATGATAACTATGGCTACACCTTC.

This clonotype was counted a few times. The chain is built from TRBV12-3 or TRBV12-4 and TRBJ1-2; D is undetermined. Between the trimmed V and J ends, which lost 1 base and 4 bases, there was a span of 7 bases. CDR3 length equals 13 residues. CDR3 nucleotide sequence: TGTGCCAGCAGTTTAGTTAGCAGCTATGGCTACACCTTC. This encodes CASSLVSSYGYTF.

The table lists this clonotype with a few counts. The chain has TRBV2 and TRBJ2-1; 14 bases agree with TRBD2. The ends lost 5 bases at V and 3 bases at J; junction bases unmatched: 6. The germline V gene encodes CDR1 SNHLY and CDR2 FYNNEI. The CDR3 has 17 residues. The CDR3 DNA follows: TGTGCCAGCAGTATAGGGACTAGCGGGGGCAACTACAATGAGCAGTTCTTC. It codes for CASSIGTSGGNYNEQFF.